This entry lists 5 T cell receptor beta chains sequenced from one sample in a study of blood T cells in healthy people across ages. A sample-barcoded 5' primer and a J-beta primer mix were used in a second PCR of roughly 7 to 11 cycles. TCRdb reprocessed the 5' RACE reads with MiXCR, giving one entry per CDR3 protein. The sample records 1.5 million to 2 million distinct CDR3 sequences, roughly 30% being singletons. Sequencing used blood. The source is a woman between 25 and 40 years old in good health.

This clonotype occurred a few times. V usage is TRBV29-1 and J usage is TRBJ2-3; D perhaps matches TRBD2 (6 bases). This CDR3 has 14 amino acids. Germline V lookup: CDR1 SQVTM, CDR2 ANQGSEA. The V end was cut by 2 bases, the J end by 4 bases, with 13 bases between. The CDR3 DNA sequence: TGCAGCGTTGAACATCGCGGGGACCCAGATACGCAGTATTTT. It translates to CSVEHRGDPDTQYF.

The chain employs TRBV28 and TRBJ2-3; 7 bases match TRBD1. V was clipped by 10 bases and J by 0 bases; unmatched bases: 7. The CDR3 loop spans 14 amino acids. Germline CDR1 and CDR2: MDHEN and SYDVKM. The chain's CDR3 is CATVGQESTDTQYF. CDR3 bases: TGTGCCACCGTAGGACAGGAAAGCACAGATACGCAGTATTTT.

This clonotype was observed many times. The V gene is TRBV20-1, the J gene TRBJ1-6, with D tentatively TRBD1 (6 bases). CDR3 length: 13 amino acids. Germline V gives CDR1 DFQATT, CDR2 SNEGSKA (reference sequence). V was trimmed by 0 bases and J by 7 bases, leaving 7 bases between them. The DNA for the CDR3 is TGCAGTGCTAGAGACAGGGGAAATTCACCCCTCCACTTT. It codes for CSARDRGNSPLHF.

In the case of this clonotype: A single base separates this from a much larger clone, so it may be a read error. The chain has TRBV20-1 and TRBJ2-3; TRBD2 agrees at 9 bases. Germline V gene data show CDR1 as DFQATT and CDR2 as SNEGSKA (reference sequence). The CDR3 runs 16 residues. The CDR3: CSTRKPGLASTDTQYF. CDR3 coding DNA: TGCAGTACTAGAAAACCGGGACTAGCAAGCACAGATACGCAGTATTTT.

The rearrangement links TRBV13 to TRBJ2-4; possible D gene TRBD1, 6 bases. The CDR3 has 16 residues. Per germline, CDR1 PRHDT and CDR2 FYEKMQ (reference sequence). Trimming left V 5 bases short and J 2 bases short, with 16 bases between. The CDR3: CASSDTHRESKNIQYF. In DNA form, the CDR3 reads TGTGCCAGCAGCGACACACACAGGGAGTCCAAAAACATTCAGTACTTC.